This T cell receptor beta chain was sequenced for a study of blood T cell repertoires in COVID-19. Study details: Acute and convalescent COVID-19 specimens originated in the United States, Italy and Spain. Sources were T cells, B-cell-depleted T cells, or PBMCs; the material itself was cDNA or gDNA.

Trimming removed 2 bases at V and 4 bases at J, with 5 bases between. CDR3 length: 12 amino acids. In germline, CDR1 is SGHTA, CDR2 FQGNSA. Original processing methods: From reference gene primer amplification, estimates of nucleated cell counts were derived. The assay was immunoSEQ multiplex PCR, and TCRdb's table has in-frame clones only and misses some. The D gene and trimming were derived from the DNA, and the V and J assignments and clone size from that table. The sample shows over 200,000 clones, around 80% of them seen only once. Regarding this clone: Other DNA sequences within the sample encode an identical CDR3.

The TCR comes from a middle-aged man with acute or convalescent COVID-19. The chain has TRBV7-2 and TRBJ2-5; D is unresolved. Sample: peripheral blood. The DNA of the CDR3 is TGTGCCAGCAGCTTACTCGGAGAGACCCAGTACTTC. Translating it yields CASSLLGETQYF.